This TCR beta chain originates from a study of blood T cell repertoires in COVID-19. Study-wide background: The origin of the acute and convalescent COVID-19 samples was the United States, Italy and Spain. The analysed material was cDNA or gDNA that came from T cells, B-cell-depleted T cells, or PBMCs.

In germline, CDR1 is SNHLY, CDR2 FYNNEI. The CDR3 runs to 13 residues. The ends were cut back, 5 bases at V and 6 bases at J, with 10 bases in the middle. Authors' data handling: Amplified reference gene primers provided the basis for estimating nucleated cell counts. Sequencing used immunoSEQ multiplex PCR; TCRdb keeps in-frame clones, though not all of them. That table furnishes V, J and clone size, whereas the DNA furnished D and trimming. The data show approximately 190,000 clones, approximately 90% seen once. The V call is TRBV2, the J call TRBJ2-2; no definite D call. The sample was peripheral blood. The TCR originated in a man aged 45-60 years with acute or convalescent COVID-19. The CDR3 DNA sequence: TGTGCCAGCAGTCGTTCAGAGGCCGGGGAGCTGTTTTTT. The encoded protein is CASSRSEAGELFF.